These 29 T cell receptor beta chains came from one sample sequenced in a study of cytomegalovirus exposure and HLA in healthy donors. The PCR employed 60 Vbeta primers together with 13 Jbeta primers. Repertoires were generated with immunoSEQ multiplex PCR, while TCRdb's copy carries only in-frame clones and drops some. Here the sample spans more than 100,000 clones, about 83% being singletons. Specimen: PBMCs. Source of these receptors: a young woman in good health and CMV-seronegative.

The rearrangement uses TRBV25-1 and TRBJ2-2, with 8 bases fitting TRBD2. Germline lookup yields CDR1 MGHDK and CDR2 SYGVNS. The J segment lost 3 bases and the V segment lost 6 bases, leaving 9 bases of the junction unmatched. The CDR3 runs to 16 residues. The CDR3 DNA sequence: TGTGCCAGCAGAGCTTCCGGGACTAGGTACACCGGGGAGCTGTTTTTT. Encoded protein: CASRASGTRYTGELFF.

This chain joins TRBV30 and TRBJ2-3; 7 nucleotides match TRBD1. V was pared by 2 bases and J by 2 bases, with 7 bases of the junction left unmatched. The CDR3 extends over 15 amino acids. From germline, CDR1 is GTSNPN and CDR2 SVGIG (reference sequence). The CDR3 DNA is TGTGCCTGGAGTCCCAGGGGGTTACTCACAGATACGCAGTATTTT. Translation: CAWSPRGLLTDTQYF.

The gene calls are TRBV29-1 and TRBJ1-2; D gene uncertain. Trimming removed 0 bases at V and 4 bases at J, with 15 bases between. This CDR3 has 15 amino acids. The V gene's germline CDR1 is SQVTM and CDR2 ANQGSEA. Here the CDR3 reads CSVEERSLSSYGYTF. The DNA of the CDR3 is TGCAGCGTTGAAGAGCGGTCGCTGTCTTCCTATGGCTACACCTTC.

The rearrangement joins TRBV30 to TRBJ1-2; D call uncertain. Trimming shortened V by 6 bases and J by 5 bases, and 19 bases separated the two germline ends. Looked up from germline, CDR1 is GTSNPN and CDR2 is SVGIG (reference sequence). The CDR3 is 14 amino acids. The CDR3, as DNA: TGTGCCTGCGGGAGAATTGAGTTATTATATGGCTACACCTTC. As protein: CACGRIELLYGYTF.

The chain employs TRBV30 and TRBJ2-1; 8 bases are a match to TRBD1. From germline, CDR1 is GTSNPN and CDR2 SVGIG (reference sequence). This CDR3 region has 13 residues. Trimming took 1 base from V and 10 from J; bases not matched to a gene: 6. Here the CDR3 reads CAWSATGAGEQFF. CDR3 bases: TGTGCCTGGAGTGCGACAGGGGCGGGGGAGCAGTTCTTC.

The J gene is TRBJ1-3, the V gene TRBV4-1; TRBD1 matches at 7 bases. This CDR3 has 18 amino acids. V shed 3 bases, J shed 3 bases, and the junction held 14 bases outside the gene matches. The germline V gene encodes CDR1 MGHRA and CDR2 YSYEKL. The CDR3: CASSHRYGTDPVGNTIYF. The CDR3 DNA reads TGCGCCAGCAGCCACCGATACGGGACAGACCCAGTTGGAAACACCATATATTTT.

This chain uses TRBV21-1 with TRBJ2-7; the D call of TRBD2 is as the table states it, not checked on the DNA. TRBV21-1 is listed as a pseudogene. The CDR3 is made up of 15 amino acids. DNA of the CDR3: TGTGCCACCCCCGGTGGGGGGGAGGGCCCCTACGAGCAGTACTTC. Protein sequence: CATPGGGEGPYEQYF.

This sequence joins TRBV7-3 and TRBJ2-3; TRBD2 matches at 10 bases. CDR1 is SGHTA, CDR2 FQGTGA, per germline. The CDR3 runs to 16 residues. J was trimmed by 2 bases and V by 2 bases; bases with no gene match: 4. CDR3 sequence (DNA): TGTGCCAGCAGCTTAGGAGCGGGGGGGGTCACAGATACGCAGTATTTT. Translated: CASSLGAGGVTDTQYF.

This sequence joins TRBV25-1 and TRBJ2-7, with TRBD2 identical over 8 bases. The CDR3 is 13 amino acids. Germline trimming cut 5 bases from V and 9 bases from J; bases unmatched to any gene: 9. CDR1 is MGHDK and CDR2 is SYGVNS in the germline V gene. The CDR3 is CASSRSLAGGQYF. CDR3 nucleotide sequence: TGTGCCAGCAGTCGGTCCCTTGCGGGGGGGCAGTACTTC.

This sequence joins TRBV9 and TRBJ2-3; TRBD2 aligns across 7 bases. After removal of 0 bases from V and 5 bases from J, the junction contained 9 bases not matched to a gene. The CDR3 is 16 residues long. CDR1 is SGDLS, CDR2 YYNGEE, per germline. The CDR3 protein is CASSVESGAPLDTQYF. The CDR3 nucleotides are TGTGCCAGCAGCGTAGAGAGCGGGGCCCCGCTAGATACGCAGTATTTT.

The J gene is TRBJ1-2, the V gene TRBV19, with 9 nucleotides matching TRBD1. The germline CDR1 and CDR2 sequences are LNHDA and SQIVND (reference sequence). CDR3 length: 16 residues. Trimming removed 6 bases from V and 6 bases from J; junction bases left unmatched: 14. The CDR3 spells CASRKTGGPRKHGYTF. Written as DNA, the CDR3 is TGTGCCAGTAGGAAAACAGGGGGCCCCCGAAAACATGGCTACACCTTC.

This clone has more than one count but fewer than ten. CDR3: CASSYSPRFTGELFF. CDR3 DNA: TGTGCCAGCAGTTACTCACCCAGGTTCACCGGGGAGCTGTTTTTT. V is TRBV6-5 and J is TRBJ2-2; unclear D gene. Trimming stripped 0 bases from V and 4 bases from J, with 9 bases between. Germline CDR1 MNHEY, CDR2 SVGAGI. The CDR3 runs to 15 residues.

The J gene is TRBJ2-1, the V gene TRBV7-2; the D gene is possibly TRBD2 (7 bases). This CDR3 is 16 amino acids long. Trimming stripped 7 bases from V and 4 bases from J, with 20 bases between. Germline CDR1 SGHTA, CDR2 FQGNSA. The CDR3 here is CASNNRGGGTYNEQFF. In nucleotides, the CDR3 is TGTGCCAGCAACAACCGCGGGGGCGGGACTTACAATGAGCAGTTCTTC.

This chain links TRBV7-8 with TRBJ1-5; maybe TRBD1 (5 bases). The germline gives CDR1 SGHVS, CDR2 FQNEAQ. The V end lost 5 bases, the J end lost 5 bases, and 10 bases lay between the germline ends. The CDR3 consists of 13 residues. The CDR3 nucleotides are TGTGCCAGCAGCCCATGGGGGGATCAGCCCCAGCATTTT. Encoded protein: CASSPWGDQPQHF.

The V and J genes are TRBV4-1 and TRBJ2-5, with 7 nucleotides matching TRBD1. Matching the DNA end better, TRBJ2-7 makes the J call doubtful. CDR3 length: 16 amino acids. Germline-derived CDR1 and CDR2 are MGHRA and YSYEKL. The CDR3 spells CASSQAMRQGHYEQYF. The CDR3 DNA follows: TGCGCCAGCAGCCAAGCAATGAGACAGGGACACTACGAGCAGTACTTC.

V is TRBV28 and J is TRBJ1-4; D call uncertain. The germline V and J ends were trimmed by 7 bases and 0 bases, with 9 bases remaining between them. Germline values: CDR1 MDHEN, CDR2 SYDVKM. CDR3 length: 14 residues. This CDR3 reads CASIPGATNEKLFF. DNA of the CDR3: TGTGCCAGCATCCCGGGTGCAACTAATGAAAAACTGTTTTTT.

The gene calls are TRBV7-2 and TRBJ2-1, with 11 bases matching TRBD2. The CDR3 covers 13 residues. The V and J ends lost 5 bases and 8 bases, in that order; junction bases with no gene match: 2. Per the germline V gene, CDR1 is SGHTA and CDR2 is FQGNSA. The chain's CDR3 is CASSALAGDEQFF. CDR3 DNA: TGTGCCAGCAGCGCACTAGCGGGAGATGAGCAGTTCTTC.

The J gene is TRBJ1-4, the V gene TRBV28; possible D gene TRBD1, 6 bases. This CDR3 comprises 18 residues. Germline CDR1 reads MDHEN; CDR2 reads SYDVKM. V was trimmed by 4 bases and J by 0 bases, leaving 18 bases between them. The CDR3 loop reads CASSSTGFESATNEKLFF. The DNA of the CDR3 is TGTGCCAGCAGTTCTACAGGGTTTGAGAGTGCAACTAATGAAAAACTGTTTTTT.

The J gene is TRBJ2-5, the V gene TRBV7-2; TRBD2 is a possible D gene (6 bases). CDR1 and CDR2 (germline): SGHTA, FQGNSA. There are 13 residues in the CDR3. V gave up 4 bases and J gave up 2 bases, with 8 bases separating them. This CDR3 reads CASSSGLQETQYF. The CDR3 DNA reads TGTGCCAGCAGCTCGGGACTTCAAGAGACCCAGTACTTC.

The V call is TRBV2, the J call TRBJ2-7; 8 positions match TRBD1. V lost 6 bases to trimming and J lost 1 base; unmatched junction nucleotides: 2. Germline CDR1 reads SNHLY; CDR2 reads FYNNEI. The CDR3 is 13 amino acids. The chain's CDR3 is CASRRDRSYEQYF. In DNA, the CDR3 is TGTGCCAGCAGGAGGGACAGGTCCTACGAGCAGTACTTC.

J is TRBJ2-2 and V is TRBV28, with a weak D call TRBD1 (6 bases). CDR1 and CDR2 (germline): MDHEN, SYDVKM. V was trimmed by 7 bases and J by 2 bases, leaving 11 bases between them. This CDR3 contains 14 residues. CDR3 DNA: TGTGCCAGCAACGGACAGCCTAACACCGGGGAGCTGTTTTTT. As protein: CASNGQPNTGELFF.

This clone has only one observation. The CDR3 nucleotides are TGTGCCAGCAGTGACCCGGGGCAGGGGGGAAATCAGCCCCAGCATTTT. Its translation is CASSDPGQGGNQPQHF. The chain uses TRBV6-1 and TRBJ1-5, with 7 bases lining up with TRBD1. Unmatched junction bases numbered 9, after V lost 3 bases and J lost 4 bases. The germline V gene encodes CDR1 MNHNS and CDR2 SASEGT. The CDR3 runs to 16 residues.

The chain joins TRBV2 to TRBJ1-2; D gene unclear. Germline CDR1 SNHLY, CDR2 FYNNEI. The CDR3 has 13 amino acids. V dropped 5 bases and J dropped 2 bases, with 9 bases sitting between them. The CDR3 sequence is CASSPGRNYGYTF. The CDR3 bases are TGTGCCAGCAGTCCCGGGAGGAACTATGGCTACACCTTC.

The chain combines TRBV7-8 with TRBJ2-3; no clear D gene. The V end was cut by 5 bases, the J end by 1 base, with 19 bases between. Germline CDR1 and CDR2: SGHVS and FQNEAQ. CDR3 length equals 17 residues. Here the CDR3 DNA reads TGTGCCAGCAGCGCCCCGCCCGCTGGAGTGGGCACAGATACGCAGTATTTT. This encodes CASSAPPAGVGTDTQYF. The entire variable domain, with the rest obtained from reference TRBV7-8 and TRBJ2-3, is as follows: GAGVSQSPRYKVAKRGQDVALRCDPISGHVSLFWYQQALGQGPEFLTYFQNEAQLDKSGLPSDRFFAERPEGSVSTLKIQRTQQEDSAVYLCASSAPPAGVGTDTQYFGPGTRLTVL.

The chain joins TRBV7-2 to TRBJ2-5, with 12 positions matching TRBD2. CDR1 is SGHTA and CDR2 is FQGNSA in the germline V gene. The length of the CDR3 is 18 residues. V dropped 5 bases and J dropped 2; count of bases not matched to a gene: 12. CDR3 residues: CASSRPYGLAGWQETQYF. The CDR3 DNA follows: TGTGCCAGCAGCCGCCCTTACGGACTAGCGGGGTGGCAAGAGACCCAGTACTTC. Looking up the rest from reference TRBV7-2 and TRBJ2-5 gives the full variable domain: GAGVSQSPSNKVTEKGKDVELRCDPISGHTALYWYRQSLGQGLEFLIYFQGNSAPDKSGLPSDRFSAERTGGSVSTLTIQRTQQEDSAVYLCASSRPYGLAGWQETQYFGPGTRLLVL.

The V and J genes are TRBV18 and TRBJ2-7; a possible D gene is TRBD2 (6 bases). Trimming stripped 0 bases from V and 7 bases from J, with 10 bases between. CDR3 length: 13 amino acids. Germline loops: CDR1 KGHSH, CDR2 LQKENI. The CDR3 nucleotides read TGTGCCAGCTCACCACCGGCAGGGACTGAGCAGTACTTC. Translating it yields CASSPPAGTEQYF.

This clone was observed once. The chain uses TRBV5-6 and TRBJ2-4; D is perhaps TRBD1 (6 bases). Trimming took 5 bases from V and 3 from J, leaving 15 bases between them. Germline lookup yields CDR1 SGHDT and CDR2 YYEEEE. This CDR3 is built from 15 residues. The DNA of the CDR3 is TGTGCCAGCAGTTTGCAGGGGCCTCTCAAAAACATTCAGTACTTC. This sequence encodes CASSLQGPLKNIQYF.

This clone was seen only a few times. This chain connects TRBV7-8 to TRBJ2-5, with a weak D call TRBD1 (5 bases). The CDR3 sequence is 15 residues long. The ends were cut back, 1 base at V and 2 bases at J, with 11 bases in the middle. The germline CDR1 and CDR2 sequences are SGHVS and FQNEAQ. CDR3 residues: CASSLDRLRQETQYF. The CDR3 DNA reads as TGTGCCAGCAGCTTAGACAGGCTAAGGCAAGAGACCCAGTACTTC.

The rearrangement uses TRBV27 and TRBJ2-2; D remains unclear. The CDR3 contains 15 residues. Germline CDR1 is MNHEY and CDR2 is SMNVEV (reference sequence). The V end was cut by 10 bases, the J end by 3 bases, with 18 bases between. For the CDR3, the DNA is TGTGCCACCAACGAGAGGCTAGGAGACACCGGGGAGCTGTTTTTT. Translation: CATNERLGDTGELFF.